A single T cell receptor (beta chain) is shown here with its context. Its antigen is not identified. This specimen comes from a study of T cell responses to AZD1222 COVID-19 vaccine. Libraries were prepared by immunoSEQ multiplex PCR; TCRdb keeps only in-frame clonotypes and omits some of them. The sample contains over 200,000 clones, approximately 94% of which appear only once. Overall study findings and caveats: Close to half of spike-specific TCRs reportedly recognize unmutated variant regions. Elevations in Spike-specific TCR breadth and depth followed administration of two AZD1222 doses.

The CDR3 consists of 13 residues. The V end was cut by 2 bases, the J end by 5 bases, with 9 bases between. The genes are TRBV12-3 or TRBV12-4 and TRBJ1-1, with unresolved D. This receptor was identified in an adult who received the MenACWY meningococcal vaccine as a control. Here the sequenced sample was peripheral blood, taken 28 days after the second dose of the MenACWY control vaccine. The CDR3 region has the DNA TGTGCCAGCAGTTTATTACGGGATACTGAAGCTTTCTTT. The encoded protein is CASSLLRDTEAFF.